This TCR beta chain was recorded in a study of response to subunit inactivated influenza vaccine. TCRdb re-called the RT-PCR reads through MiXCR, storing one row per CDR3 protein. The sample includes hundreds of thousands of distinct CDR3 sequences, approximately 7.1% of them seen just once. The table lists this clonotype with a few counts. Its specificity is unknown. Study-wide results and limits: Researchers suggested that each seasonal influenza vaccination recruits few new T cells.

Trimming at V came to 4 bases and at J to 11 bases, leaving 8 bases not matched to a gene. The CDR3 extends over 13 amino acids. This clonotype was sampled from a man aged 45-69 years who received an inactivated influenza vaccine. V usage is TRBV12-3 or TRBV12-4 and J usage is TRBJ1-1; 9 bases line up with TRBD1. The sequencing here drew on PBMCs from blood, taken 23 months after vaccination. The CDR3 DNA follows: TGTGCCAGCAGTTCCCACGGGACAGGGACCGCTTTCTTT. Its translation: CASSSHGTGTAFF.